Given below is one T cell receptor (beta chain) in context. This clonotype was picked up a small number of times. What antigen it recognizes has not been identified. Per-base quality was not reported, and no clone a single base away is much larger than it. This entry belongs to a study of T cell repertoires in cytomegalovirus infection (dated by TCRdb to the late 2010s). Turning to the overall study: Because public TCR beta signatures pointed to carriage of CMV infection together with the matching HLA type, the HLA type of each donor mattered for the analysis.

Instrument used: Illumina HiSeq 1500. Starting from the raw public reads, TCRdb applied fastp trimming at Q25, assembled clones with MiXCR and retained in-frame beta chains. CDR3 protein duplicates are merged, each entry listing the most common genes and DNA. In this sample the table shows around 130,000 distinct CDR3 sequences, roughly a quarter of which occur a single time. The ten top clones hold 30% to 40% of the sample. General conclusions and limits of the study: The ex vivo response was dominated by HLA-C-restricted CMV-specific TCR beta clonotypes, which also provided the single most frequent clonotype in two of eight donors. In both this cohort and an independent cohort of 300 to 450 donors, the cumulative frequency of public TCR beta family members distinguished carriers of CMV infection plus the relevant HLA type.

The germline V gene supplies CDR1 MGHRA and CDR2 YSYEKL. The cysteine opens and the phenylalanine closes a CDR3 of 13 amino acids. Just the 39-base CDR3 DNA is kept, in frame starting at base 1. Relative to germline, V is 1 base shorter and J is 6 bases shorter, with 7 bases between their ends. The chain couples TRBV4-1 to TRBJ2-4; matching of 6 bases hints at TRBD2 as the D gene. The sequenced material came from PBMCs, sequenced either directly or after in vitro stimulation (not recorded which). This receptor was taken from a human donor in good health (CMV status not recorded). Some clones in this sample may be carry-over from other donors' samples. The CDR3 reads as follows: CASSQGTTNIQYF. In nucleotide form, the sequence is TGCGCCAGCAGCCAAGGGACTACAAACATTCAGTACTTC.